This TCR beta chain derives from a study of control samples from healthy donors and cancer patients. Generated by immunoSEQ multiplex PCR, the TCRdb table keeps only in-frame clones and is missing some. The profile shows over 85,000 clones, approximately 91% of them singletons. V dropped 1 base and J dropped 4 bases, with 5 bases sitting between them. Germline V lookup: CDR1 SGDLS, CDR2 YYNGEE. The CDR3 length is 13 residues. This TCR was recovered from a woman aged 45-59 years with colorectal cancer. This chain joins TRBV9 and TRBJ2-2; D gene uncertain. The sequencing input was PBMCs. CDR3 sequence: CASSVFSTGELFF. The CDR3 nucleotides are TGTGCCAGCAGCGTATTTAGCACCGGGGAGCTGTTTTTT. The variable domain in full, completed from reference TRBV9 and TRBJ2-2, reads DSGVTQTPKHLITATGQRVTLRCSPRSGDLSVYWYQQSLDQGLQFLIQYYNGEERAKGNILERFSAQQFPDLHSELNLSSLELGDSALYFCASSVFSTGELFFGEGSRLTVL.